This passage covers 26 T cell receptor beta chains from one sample sequenced in a study of T cell changes during pregnancy in multiple sclerosis. Here immunoSEQ multiplex PCR was the method, and the copy in TCRdb shows in-frame clones only, minus some. Among approximately 30,000 clones listed, less than 95% were seen once. The material sequenced was CD8+ T cells from peripheral blood mononuclear cells, taken in the first trimester of pregnancy. Every receptor here comes from a female donor with multiple sclerosis, enrolled in a pregnancy study.

The V call is TRBV28, the J call TRBJ2-5; 7 positions match TRBD2. This CDR3 has 14 amino acids. Germline CDR1 MDHEN, CDR2 SYDVKM. V lost 3 bases, J lost 5 bases, and 6 bases stayed unmatched. CDR3 sequence (DNA): TGTGCCAGCAGTTTTTTGTTGACTAGCGAGACCCAGTACTTC. Its translation: CASSFLLTSETQYF.

The gene calls are TRBV2 and TRBJ2-1; 12 nucleotides agree with TRBD2. V shed 11 bases and J 7 bases; nucleotides not matched to a gene: 9. The CDR3 runs 14 residues. Germline V gene sequence: CDR1 SNHLY, CDR2 FYNNEI. The CDR3 sequence is CAGEGLAGFNEQFF. CDR3 DNA sequence: TGTGCCGGTGAAGGACTAGCGGGATTTAATGAGCAGTTCTTC.

Remarks on this clone: This sample also contains other DNA sequences that code for the same CDR3. The V call is TRBV28, the J call TRBJ2-7, with TRBD2 matching over 14 bases. Germline CDR1 MDHEN, CDR2 SYDVKM. The V gene end was trimmed by 5 bases and the J gene end by 4 bases; junction bases not matched to a gene: 4. This CDR3 has 15 residues. For the CDR3, the DNA is TGTGCCAGCAGTCCGGGGACTAGCGGGAGTTACGAGCAGTACTTC. Translated, it gives CASSPGTSGSYEQYF.

V and J are TRBV7-9 and TRBJ2-1; maybe TRBD1 (5 bases). The V end was cut by 4 bases, the J end by 10 bases, with 17 bases between. The germline V gene encodes CDR1 SEHNR and CDR2 FQNEAQ (reference sequence). The length of the CDR3 is 14 residues. CDR3: CASSSPGAVQEQFF. CDR3 DNA sequence: TGTGCCAGCAGCTCCCCTGGGGCGGTCCAGGAGCAGTTCTTC.

Here the CDR3 DNA reads TGCGCCAGCAGCCAGGGTATGGGAGGGCAGTACGAGCAGTACTTC. Residues: CASSQGMGGQYEQYF. The V call is TRBV4-3, the J call TRBJ2-7; TRBD2 aligns across 7 bases. The CDR3 is 15 amino acids. The trim removed 3 bases at V and 4 bases at J, leaving 9 bases unmatched. The V gene's germline CDR1 is LGHNA and CDR2 YSLEER.

The chain carries TRBV27 and TRBJ1-1, with a tentative D call TRBD1 (5 bases). Trimming stripped 4 bases from V and 4 bases from J, with 13 bases between. CDR1 and CDR2 (germline): MNHEY, SMNVEV (reference sequence). This CDR3 has 14 residues. The CDR3 DNA reads as TGTGCCAGCAGTTACTTGGGGGGGGGCACTGAAGCTTTCTTT. It translates to CASSYLGGGTEAFF.

The chain links TRBV6-6 to TRBJ2-2, with D possibly TRBD2 on 5 matching bases. The germline CDR1 and CDR2 sequences are MNHNY and SVGAGI (reference sequence). This CDR3 region has 14 residues. V was trimmed by 2 bases and J by 6 bases, leaving 10 bases between them. The CDR3 sequence is CASSYTRAPGELFF. The DNA for the CDR3 is TGTGCCAGCAGTTACACTAGAGCACCCGGGGAGCTGTTTTTT.

J is TRBJ1-1 and V is TRBV6-4; D uncertain. The CDR3 is 14 amino acids. Germline CDR1 MRHNA, CDR2 SNTAGT. Trimming left V 3 bases short and J 3 bases short, with 11 bases between. DNA of the CDR3: TGTGCCAGCAGTGAGGCAGCGGACCACACTGAAGCTTTCTTT. Its protein is CASSEAADHTEAFF.

The V and J genes are TRBV2 and TRBJ1-2; no clear D. Germline assignment: CDR1 SNHLY and CDR2 FYNNEI. V lost 3 bases and J lost 6, with 14 bases in between. The length of the CDR3 is 14 residues. The CDR3 here is CASSDSRSVNGYTF. CDR3 sequence (DNA): TGTGCCAGCAGTGATTCTAGGTCTGTTAATGGCTACACCTTC.

This rearrangement joins TRBV19 to TRBJ2-1, with D tentatively TRBD1 (5 bases). The CDR3 is made up of 14 amino acids. Trimming removed 5 bases at V and 6 bases at J, with 14 bases between. Germline V gives CDR1 LNHDA, CDR2 SQIVND (reference sequence). Here the CDR3 reads CASSLRVPINEQFF. The DNA for the CDR3 is TGTGCCAGTAGTCTCAGGGTCCCCATCAATGAGCAGTTCTTC.

This chain links TRBV5-4 with TRBJ2-2; D remains ambiguous. The CDR3 runs to 13 residues. The germline gives CDR1 SGHNT, CDR2 YYREEE (reference sequence). The V end lost 2 bases, the J end lost 3 bases, and 5 bases lay between the germline ends. CDR3 DNA sequence: TGTGCCAGCAGCTTCGAGTACACCGGGGAGCTGTTTTTT. This sequence encodes CASSFEYTGELFF.

The CDR3 sequence: CASSAGQGYEQYF. Written as DNA, the CDR3 is TGTGCCAGTAGCGCGGGACAGGGCTACGAGCAGTACTTC. The rearrangement links TRBV19 to TRBJ2-7; 9 nucleotides line up with TRBD1. With 6 bases clipped from V and 3 bases from J, the junction kept 3 bases outside the gene matches. The CDR3 runs 13 residues. Germline lookup yields CDR1 LNHDA and CDR2 SQIVND (reference sequence).

V is TRBV27 and J is TRBJ2-1; possibly TRBD1 for D (5 bases). V was clipped by 2 bases and J by 1 base, with 6 bases between them. CDR3 size: 14 residues. Germline CDR1 is MNHEY and CDR2 is SMNVEV (reference sequence). The CDR3 region is CASSLGQSYNEQFF. The CDR3 DNA reads as TGTGCCAGCAGTTTAGGACAATCCTACAATGAGCAGTTCTTC.

The rearrangement uses TRBV30 and TRBJ2-1; TRBD2 aligns across 7 bases. The V gene's germline CDR1 is GTSNPN and CDR2 SVGIG (reference sequence). The V gene end was trimmed by 4 bases and the J gene end by 6 bases; junction bases not matched to a gene: 9. The CDR3 length is 14 residues. CDR3 in amino acids: CAWTYDGGGNEQFF. In nucleotides, the CDR3 is TGTGCCTGGACTTATGATGGCGGGGGCAATGAGCAGTTCTTC.

This chain connects TRBV27 to TRBJ2-1; a weak D match, TRBD2 (6 bases). This CDR3 comprises 15 residues. Per germline, CDR1 MNHEY and CDR2 SMNVEV (reference sequence). Trimming pared 7 bases from V and 2 bases from J, leaving 15 bases between. DNA of the CDR3: TGTGCCAGCATGGCGGGGCTGGGAACCTACAATGAGCAGTTCTTC. Translated: CASMAGLGTYNEQFF.

The V gene is TRBV4-2, the J gene TRBJ2-1; 11 nucleotides line up with TRBD2. Germline-derived CDR1 and CDR2 are LGHNA and YNFKEQ. V shed 0 bases, J shed 9 bases, and the junction held 10 bases outside the gene matches. This CDR3 is built from 17 residues. The DNA for the CDR3 is TGTGCCAGCAGCCAAGATTCCGTGACTAGCGGGAATGTTGAGCAGTTCTTC. Encoded protein: CASSQDSVTSGNVEQFF.

CDR3 DNA sequence: TGTGCCAGCAGTGAAGGACAGGGGTATCAGCCCCAGCATTTT. Its translation: CASSEGQGYQPQHF. The chain combines TRBV2 with TRBJ1-5; 8 positions match TRBD1. V shed 1 base, J shed 5 bases, and the junction held 1 base outside the gene matches. CDR1 is SNHLY and CDR2 is FYNNEI in the germline V gene. CDR3 length: 14 residues.

The rearrangement joins TRBV30 to TRBJ2-7; 12 bases map to TRBD2. Germline CDR1 reads GTSNPN; CDR2 reads SVGIG (reference sequence). The CDR3 has 13 residues. The V and J ends lost 3 bases and 3 bases, in that order; junction bases with no gene match: 0. The CDR3 nucleotides read TGTGCCTGGAGGACTAGCGGGAGCTACGAGCAGTACTTC. Translating it yields CAWRTSGSYEQYF.

V and J are TRBV10-3 and TRBJ2-1; a possible D gene is TRBD1 (6 bases). The CDR3 has 13 residues. Germline-derived CDR1 and CDR2 are ENHRY and SYGVKD. The V end was cut by 7 bases, the J end by 6 bases, with 13 bases between. CDR3 loop: CAIKHRVGNEQFF. DNA of the CDR3: TGTGCCATCAAGCACAGGGTGGGCAATGAGCAGTTCTTC.

This clone showed up just a few times. This chain's CDR3 is CASSLEGGSNQPQHF. The CDR3 coding sequence is TGTGCCAGCAGCTTAGAGGGAGGGAGCAATCAGCCCCAGCATTTT. The V and J genes are TRBV7-9 and TRBJ1-5; D unresolved. The CDR3 consists of 15 residues. The ends were cut back, 1 base at V and 1 base at J, with 8 bases in the middle. CDR1 and CDR2 (germline): SEHNR, FQNEAQ (reference sequence).

The chain combines TRBV10-3 with TRBJ2-7; 8 bases map to TRBD2. With 8 bases clipped from V and 2 bases from J, the junction kept 5 bases outside the gene matches. This CDR3 has 13 amino acids. Germline V gene lookup returns CDR1 ENHRY and CDR2 SYGVKD. The CDR3 is CAIAPGLAYEQYF. CDR3 nucleotides: TGTGCCATCGCACCGGGACTAGCCTACGAGCAGTACTTC.

This chain links TRBV6-5 with TRBJ2-7; 7 bases map to TRBD2. This CDR3 is built from 15 residues. V shed 0 bases, J shed 3 bases, and the junction held 5 bases outside the gene matches. The germline CDR1 and CDR2 sequences are MNHEY and SVGAGI. The CDR3 DNA follows: TGTGCCAGCAGTTACTCGAGCGGGGAGATCTACGAGCAGTACTTC. Protein product: CASSYSSGEIYEQYF.

This chain uses TRBV20-1 with TRBJ2-7, with D perhaps matching TRBD2 (5 bases). V was trimmed by 2 bases and J by 4 bases, leaving 6 bases between them. Germline CDR1 reads DFQATT; CDR2 reads SNEGSKA (reference sequence). This CDR3 has 11 amino acids. The CDR3 sequence is CSARRGYEQYF. In DNA form, the CDR3 reads TGCAGTGCTAGACGCGGGTACGAGCAGTACTTC.

The chain recombines TRBV28 with TRBJ1-1, with unresolved D. This CDR3 comprises 12 residues. CDR1 MDHEN and CDR2 SYDVKM come from the germline V gene. Trimming shortened V by 5 bases and J by 7 bases, and 11 bases separated the two germline ends. CDR3 sequence: CASSDTGVEAFF. DNA of the CDR3: TGTGCCAGCAGTGACACCGGGGTTGAAGCTTTCTTT.

The chain has TRBV19 and TRBJ1-5; D gene ambiguous. V dropped 3 bases and J dropped 6 bases, with 9 bases sitting between them. Germline V gene lookup returns CDR1 LNHDA and CDR2 SQIVND (reference sequence). The CDR3 covers 13 residues. CDR3 amino acids: CASSMNGGQPQHF. In DNA, the CDR3 is TGTGCCAGTAGTATGAATGGAGGTCAGCCCCAGCATTTT.

The chain is built from TRBV2 and TRBJ1-3; TRBD1 might be the D (5 bases). Germline V gene data show CDR1 as SNHLY and CDR2 as FYNNEI. CDR3 length: 19 amino acids. The V gene lost 8 bases and the J gene lost 4 bases, with 30 bases spanning the gap. In nucleotides, the CDR3 is TGTGCCAGCCTCGTGTGGGGGGTTCAATCGCTCACGGGGGGAAACACCATATATTTT. Its protein product is CASLVWGVQSLTGGNTIYF.